This T cell receptor beta chain was sequenced in a study of CD8+ T cells in alopecia areata. Overall study: It was 6 to 18 months of tofacitinib, and then there were 6 months off drug. Whole-study results and caveats: Among patients, TCR sharing was less clear than in mice, a difference possibly due in part to HLA diversity in the patient population.

Extraction and reverse transcription of RNA yielded cDNA as the sequencing template. Generated by immunoSEQ multiplex PCR, the TCRdb table keeps only in-frame clones and is missing some. Found here are almost 250,000 clones, around 67% of them singletons; the top ten hold 1% to 1.5%. To note about this clone: Antigen specificity is unknown.

The CDR3 contains 16 residues. Trimming at V came to 4 bases and at J to 2 bases, leaving 11 bases not matched to a gene. Germline V lookup: CDR1 SGHRS, CDR2 YFSETQ. The sequencing used CD4+ T cells sorted from blood, collected at week 0. V and J are TRBV5-1 and TRBJ1-2; 7 positions match TRBD1. This TCR was sampled from a human donor with alopecia areata. The CDR3 region is CASSRTEGQKNYGYTF. The DNA of the CDR3 is TGCGCCAGCAGCCGAACTGAGGGACAGAAGAACTATGGCTACACCTTC.